These T cell receptor beta chains were read from a single sample in a study of OX40 agonist ivuxolimab in advanced cancers. Here immunoSEQ multiplex PCR was the method, and the copy in TCRdb shows in-frame clones only, minus some. This table has some 70,000 clones, approximately 80% appearing once. The sequences come from CD4+ or CD8+ T cells sorted from blood, collected in a trial of the OX40 agonist ivuxolimab. These receptors originate from an adult with an advanced solid tumor such as melanoma, head and neck, liver or kidney cancer. Both conserved end residues are part of each CDR3. The D gene is left open where the match is weak. The size of a clone is reported for some rows only, either as once, few or many, or as a class for expanded clones.

clone size: -
V gene: TRBV5-1
J gene: TRBJ2-7
D gene: -
CDR3 DNA: TGCGCCAGCAGCTTGTGGGCCCCAGGGCGTACCCTATACGAGCAGTACTTC
CDR3 protein: CASSLWAPGRTLYEQYF

clone size: -
V gene: TRBV7-6
J gene: TRBJ2-1
D gene: -
CDR3 DNA: TGTGCCAGCAGCTTAGCTTTGGGCGATGAGCAGTTCTTC
CDR3 protein: CASSLALGDEQFF

clone size: -
V gene: TRBV18
J gene: TRBJ2-1
D gene: TRBD2
CDR3 DNA: TGTGCCAGCTCACCATTGGCCCGACTAGCGGGAGTCGGGAATGAGCAGTTCTTC
CDR3 protein: CASSPLARLAGVGNEQFF

clone size: -
V gene: TRBV5-1
J gene: TRBJ2-3
D gene: -
CDR3 DNA: TGCGCCAGCAGCTTGTTGGGGGACACAGATACGCAGTATTTT
CDR3 protein: CASSLLGDTDTQYF

clone size: -
V gene: TRBV6-5
J gene: TRBJ2-7
D gene: -
CDR3 DNA: TGTGCCAGCGCGCAGACCTCTTACGAGCAGTACTTC
CDR3 protein: CASAQTSYEQYF

clone size: few
V gene: TRBV7-9
J gene: TRBJ2-2
D gene: TRBD2
CDR3 DNA: TGTGCCAGCAGCCCCTGGGGTCTCGCGGGAGGTACCGGGGAGCTGTTTTTT
CDR3 protein: CASSPWGLAGGTGELFF

clone size: once
V gene: TRBV7-2
J gene: TRBJ2-4
D gene: TRBD2
CDR3 DNA: TGTGCCAGCAGCTCGCTAGCGGCTAAAAACATTCAGTACTTC
CDR3 protein: CASSSLAAKNIQYF

clone size: -
V gene: TRBV28
J gene: TRBJ1-6
D gene: -
CDR3 DNA: TGTGCCAGCAGTCCAGGGACGGAGCCACCCCTCCACTTT
CDR3 protein: CASSPGTEPPLHF

clone size: -
V gene: TRBV4-2
J gene: TRBJ2-5
D gene: -
CDR3 DNA: TGTGCCAGCAGCCAAGATAAGGTCGGGTACCAAGAGACCCAGTACTTC
CDR3 protein: CASSQDKVGYQETQYF

clone size: -
V gene: TRBV2
J gene: TRBJ2-2
D gene: -
CDR3 DNA: TGTGCCAGCGGTGCGGTCCCTACCGGGGAGCTGTTTTTT
CDR3 protein: CASGAVPTGELFF

clone size: -
V gene: TRBV7-3
J gene: TRBJ2-2
D gene: TRBD2
CDR3 DNA: TGTGCCAGCAGCTCCGATAGCGGGGGGACGAACACCGGGGAGCTGTTTTTT
CDR3 protein: CASSSDSGGTNTGELFF

clone size: few
V gene: TRBV21-1
J gene: TRBJ1-5
D gene: -
CDR3 DNA: -
CDR3 protein: CASSVGTGNQPQHF